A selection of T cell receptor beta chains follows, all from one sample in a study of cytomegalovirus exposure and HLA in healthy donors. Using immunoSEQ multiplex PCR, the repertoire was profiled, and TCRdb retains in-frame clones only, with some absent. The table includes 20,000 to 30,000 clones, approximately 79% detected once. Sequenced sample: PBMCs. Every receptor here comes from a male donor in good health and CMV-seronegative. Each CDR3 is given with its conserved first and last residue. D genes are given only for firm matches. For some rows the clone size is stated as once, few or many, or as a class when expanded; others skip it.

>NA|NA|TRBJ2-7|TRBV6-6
TGTGCCAGCAGCCTAGCCTCCTACGAGCAGTACTTC
CASSLASYEQYF
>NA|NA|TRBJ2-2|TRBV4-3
TGCGCCAGCAGCCAGACTACACGGGGAGCGTCGAACACCGGGGAGCTGTTTTTT
CASSQTTRGASNTGELFF
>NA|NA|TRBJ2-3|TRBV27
TGTGCCAGCAGGGCGGATACTAGCACAGATACGCAGTATTTT
CASRADTSTDTQYF
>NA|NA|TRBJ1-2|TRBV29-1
TGCAGCATCAGTACGATTACAGGGAACTTCGGCTACACCTTC
CSISTITGNFGYTF
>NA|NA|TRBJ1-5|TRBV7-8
TGTGCCAGCAGCTTAGATGGGGGGGCCGACCAGCCCCAGCATTTT
CASSLDGGADQPQHF
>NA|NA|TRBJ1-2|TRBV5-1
TGCGCCAGCAGCTTCGAGACACCTAACTATGGCTACACCTTC
CASSFETPNYGYTF
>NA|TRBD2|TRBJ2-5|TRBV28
TGTGCCAGCAGTTCTTTCGGGACTAGCGAGAAGGGGTACTTC
CASSSFGTSEKGYF
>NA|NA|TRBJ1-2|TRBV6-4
TGTGCCAGCAGTGACTCGATCGGGGGGAGAGGCGGCTACACCTTC
CASSDSIGGRGGYTF
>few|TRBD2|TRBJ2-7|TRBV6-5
TGTGCCAGCAGCCGACTAGCGGGGGGGTGGCACGAGCAGTACTTC
CASSRLAGGWHEQYF
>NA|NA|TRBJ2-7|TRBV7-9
TGTGCCAGCACCTCTGCTGATCTGGCCTCCTACGAGCAGTACTTC
CASTSADLASYEQYF
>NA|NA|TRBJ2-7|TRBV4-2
TGTGCCAGCAGCCAAGGACTTCCATCCTACGAGCAGTACTTC
CASSQGLPSYEQYF
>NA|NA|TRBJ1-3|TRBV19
TGTGCCAGTAGGACCGACGGGAGCTCTGGAAACACCATATATTTT
CASRTDGSSGNTIYF
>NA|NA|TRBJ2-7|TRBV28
TGTGCCAGCAGTATGCCTGCTAGGACTGGAGTCTACGAGCAGTACTTC
CASSMPARTGVYEQYF
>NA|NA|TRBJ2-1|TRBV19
TGTGCCAGTAGTATCGTCCACCGGGATGAGCAGTTCTTC
CASSIVHRDEQFF
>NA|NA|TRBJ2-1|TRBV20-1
TGCAGTGCTACGGGCAATGAGCAGTTCTTC
CSATGNEQFF
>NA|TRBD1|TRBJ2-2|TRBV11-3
TGTGCCAGCAGCCCCCGGACAGGGAGCACCGGGGAGCTGTTTTTT
CASSPRTGSTGELFF
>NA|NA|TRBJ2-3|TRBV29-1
TGCAGCGTTGAATACGGGAAAGCGGCACCAGGCACAGATACGCAGTATTTT
CSVEYGKAAPGTDTQYF
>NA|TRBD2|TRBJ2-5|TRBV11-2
TGTGCCAGCACGAGCGGGGGTCCACATGAGTACTTC
CASTSGGPHEYF
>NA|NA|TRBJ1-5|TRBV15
TGTGCCACCAGCAGAGGAGGGGGAAAAGGGCAGCCCCAGCATTTT
CATSRGGGKGQPQHF
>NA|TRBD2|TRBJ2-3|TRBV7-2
TGTGCCAGCAGCTTGGTAGCGGGGCCCACAGATACGCAGTATTTT
CASSLVAGPTDTQYF
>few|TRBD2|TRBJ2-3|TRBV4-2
TGTGCCAGCAGCCTAACCTCCGGGACTAGCGGGGGGGCCTGGGCAGATACGCAGTATTTT
CASSLTSGTSGGAWADTQYF
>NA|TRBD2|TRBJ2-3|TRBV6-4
TGTGCCAGCAGTGACACTAGCGGGGGCGCAGATACGCAGTATTTT
CASSDTSGGADTQYF
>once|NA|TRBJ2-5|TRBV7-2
TGTGCCAGCAGCTTAGGATTGGGGGGTATGGAGACCCAGTACTTC
CASSLGLGGMETQYF
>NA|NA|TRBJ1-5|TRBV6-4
TGTGCCAGCAGTGACTCAGCGAATCAGCCCCAGCATTTT
CASSDSANQPQHF
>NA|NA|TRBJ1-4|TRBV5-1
TGCGCCAGCAGCCAGTACGGGGGTACTTATGAAAAACTGTTTTTT
CASSQYGGTYEKLFF
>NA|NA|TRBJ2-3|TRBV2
TGTGCCAGCAGTGAAGGGGATAGCGGCCCCACAGATACGCAGTATTTT
CASSEGDSGPTDTQYF
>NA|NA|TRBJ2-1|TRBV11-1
TGTGCCAGCAGCTTAGATGGGCCTTCCAATGAGCAGTTCTTC
CASSLDGPSNEQFF
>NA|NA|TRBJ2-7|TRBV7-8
TGTGCCAGCAGCTTAGGGACAGCGCGGGAGCAGTACTTC
CASSLGTAREQYF
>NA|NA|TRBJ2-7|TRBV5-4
TGTGCCAGCAGCTTCTCTGCGGGACAGCACTACGAGCAGTACTTC
CASSFSAGQHYEQYF
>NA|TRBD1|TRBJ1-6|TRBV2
TGTGCCTTCCCGGCCGGGGACAGATATTCACCCCTCCACTTT
CAFPAGDRYSPLHF
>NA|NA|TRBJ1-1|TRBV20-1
TGCAGTGCTCGGACAGATGTAGCTTTCTTT
CSARTDVAFF
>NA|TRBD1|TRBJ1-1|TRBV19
TGTGCCAGTAGTATACAACAGGGGGCCGGCACTGAAGCTTTCTTT
CASSIQQGAGTEAFF
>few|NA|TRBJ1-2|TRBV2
TGTGCCAGCAGTGAACGGGGGAACGGCTACACCTTC
CASSERGNGYTF
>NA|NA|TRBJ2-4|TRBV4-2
TGTGCCAGCAGTAGTACAGGAGTGTTAGCCAAAAACATTCAGTACTTC
CASSSTGVLAKNIQYF
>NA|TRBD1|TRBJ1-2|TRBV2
TGTGCCAGCACGACAGGGCGGAACTATGGCTACACCTTC
CASTTGRNYGYTF
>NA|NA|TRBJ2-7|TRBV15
TGTGCCCCCCGGTGGGGGGGCCCTAGCTACGAGCAGTACTTC
CAPRWGGPSYEQYF
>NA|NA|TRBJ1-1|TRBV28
TGTGCCAGCAGTTTAATGAATCAGGGGTTCACTGAAGCTTTCTTT
CASSLMNQGFTEAFF
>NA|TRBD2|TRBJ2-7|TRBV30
TGTGCCTGGAAAACCAAGCGGGACTCCTACGAGCAGTACTTC
CAWKTKRDSYEQYF
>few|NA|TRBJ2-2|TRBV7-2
TGTGCCAGCAGCTTAGTATCAGGGTACACCGGGGAGCTGTTTTTT
CASSLVSGYTGELFF
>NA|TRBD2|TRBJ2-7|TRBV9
TGTGCCAGCAGCGTAGGTGGTAGCGGGGCCTACTACGAGCAGTACTTC
CASSVGGSGAYYEQYF
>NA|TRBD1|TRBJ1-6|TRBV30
TGTGCCTGGAGAGTATACGGGACAGGGCGAGTAAGTTCACCCCTCCACTTT
CAWRVYGTGRVSSPLHF
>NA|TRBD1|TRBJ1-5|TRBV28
TGTGCCACGACAGGGGGTAGTCAGCCCCAGCATTTT
CATTGGSQPQHF
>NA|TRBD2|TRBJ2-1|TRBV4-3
TGCGCCAGCAGCCAAGATCTAGTTAGCGGGAGTAACAATGAGCAGTTCTTC
CASSQDLVSGSNNEQFF
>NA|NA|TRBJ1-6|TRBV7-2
TGTGCCAGCAGGGATCGGGACAACTTTAATTCACCCCTCCACTTT
CASRDRDNFNSPLHF
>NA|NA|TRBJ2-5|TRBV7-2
TGTGCCAGCAGCTTTGGAGGGAAGGAGACCCAGTACTTC
CASSFGGKETQYF
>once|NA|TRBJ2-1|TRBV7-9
TGTGCCAGCAGCTCCACTCGGGGGAAGGGTGCCTACAATGAGCAGTTCTTC
CASSSTRGKGAYNEQFF
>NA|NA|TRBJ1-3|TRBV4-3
TGCGCCAGCAGCCAAGATAGGGCAGGGTTTTACGGAAACACCATATATTTT
CASSQDRAGFYGNTIYF
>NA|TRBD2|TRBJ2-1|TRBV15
TGTGCCACCAGCCGGGGACTAGCGGGAGTCAATGAGCAGTTCTTC
CATSRGLAGVNEQFF
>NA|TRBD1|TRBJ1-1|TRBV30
TGTGCCTGGAGTGTGGGACAGTGGAACACTGAAGCTTTCTTT
CAWSVGQWNTEAFF
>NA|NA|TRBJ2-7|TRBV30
TGTGCCTGGAGTGTGAGGTTGGGGGGTGAGCAGTACTTC
CAWSVRLGGEQYF
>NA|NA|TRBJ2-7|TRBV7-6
TGTGCCAGCAGCTTAGCCGGGAGAGACGAGCAGTACTTC
CASSLAGRDEQYF
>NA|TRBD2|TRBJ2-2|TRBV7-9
TGTGCCAGCAGCTTAGCTTCGGGTAGCGGGAGATCCGGGGAGCTGTTTTTT
CASSLASGSGRSGELFF
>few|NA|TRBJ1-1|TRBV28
TGTGCCAGCAGTTTGAACAGCGGGTCTTTCTTT
CASSLNSGSFF
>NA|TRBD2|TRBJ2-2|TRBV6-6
TGTGCCAGCAGTCCCGCGGGAGCGAACACCGGGGAGCTGTTTTTT
CASSPAGANTGELFF
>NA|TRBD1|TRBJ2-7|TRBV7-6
TGTGCCAGCAGCCCTGGACAGGGGCGGATCTACGAGCAGTACTTC
CASSPGQGRIYEQYF
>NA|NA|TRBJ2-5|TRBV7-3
TGTGCCAGCAGCTTATTTCACAGCCAAGAGACCCAGTACTTC
CASSLFHSQETQYF
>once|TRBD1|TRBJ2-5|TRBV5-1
TGCGCCAGCAGCTTAGCCGGGACACAGGGGCAAGAGACCCAGTACTTC
CASSLAGTQGQETQYF